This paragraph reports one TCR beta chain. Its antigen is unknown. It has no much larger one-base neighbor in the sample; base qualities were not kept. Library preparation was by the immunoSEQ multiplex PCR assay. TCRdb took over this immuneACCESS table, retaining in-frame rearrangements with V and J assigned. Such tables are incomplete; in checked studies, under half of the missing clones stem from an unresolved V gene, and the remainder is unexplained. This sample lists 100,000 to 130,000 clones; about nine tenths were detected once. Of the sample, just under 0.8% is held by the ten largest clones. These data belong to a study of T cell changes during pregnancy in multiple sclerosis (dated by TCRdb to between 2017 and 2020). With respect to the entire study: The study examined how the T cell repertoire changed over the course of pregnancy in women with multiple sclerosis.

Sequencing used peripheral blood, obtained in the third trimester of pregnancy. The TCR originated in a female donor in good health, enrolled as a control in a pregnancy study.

The encoded CDR3 is CASSGDSYGYTF. The nucleotide sequence reads TGTGCCAGCAGTGGAGATAGCTATGGCTACACCTTC. The V and J segments used are TRBV6-4 and TRBJ1-2, with the D gene not confidently named. Per the germline V gene, MRHNA is the CDR1 and SNTAGT is the CDR2. From its cysteine to its phenylalanine, the CDR3 spans 12 amino acids. Of all the DNA, just the CDR3 is kept, 36 bases in frame from base 1. The junction carries 7 bases between V and J, which are trimmed by 4 bases and 4 bases respectively.